The entry below gives a single T cell receptor beta chain sequence along with its context. Its antigen is undetermined. This CDR3 is 13 amino acids long. Germline V lookup: CDR1 SEHNR, CDR2 FQNEAQ (reference sequence). V lost 6 bases to trimming and J lost 0 bases, with 7 bases between them. The data derive from a study of T cell responses to AZD1222 COVID-19 vaccine. Study-level points and caveats: Spike-specific TCR breadth and depth grew following two AZD1222 doses. The study found vaccine-associated CD4 TCRs spanning spike, dominant at 160-218 and 743-854.

TCRdb keeps only in-frame clones here, not all; method: immunoSEQ multiplex PCR. Of about 120,000 clones listed, approximately 86% are singletons. This sequence was found in an adult in good health. The sequenced sample was peripheral blood, obtained on day 0 of AZD1222 vaccination. The chain employs TRBV7-9 and TRBJ2-3, with D possibly matching TRBD1 (5 bases). The DNA of the CDR3 is TGTGCCAGCAGTAGACAGAGCACAGATACGCAGTATTTT. Amino acid sequence: CASSRQSTDTQYF.